A selection of T cell receptor beta chains follows, all from one sample in a study of T cells in Graves' hyperthyroidism and ophthalmopathy. TCRdb called the multiplex PCR reads again in MiXCR, with one record for every CDR3 protein. Altogether 92,000 or so distinct CDR3 sequences are present, 51% being singletons, with the ten largest covering about 25%. Sequenced material: blood. These receptors all come from a woman in her 40s with Graves' hyperthyroidism. Both conserved end residues are part of each CDR3. D genes are given only for firm matches. Clone size is stated in some rows and not others, as once, few, many or a class when expanded.

>12|-|TRBJ1-1|TRBD1|TRBV7-9
CASSYGDRVAFF
TGTGCCAGCAGCTATGGGGACAGGGTTGCTTTCTTT
>12|few|TRBJ1-2|-|TRBV30
CAYPDSPSGYTF
TGTGCCTACCCGGACAGTCCCTCCGGCTACACCTTC
>13|once|TRBJ2-3|-|TRBV7-2
CASSLGRGEAQYF
TGTGCCAGCAGCTTAGGCAGGGGGGAGGCGCAGTATTTT
>17|-|TRBJ2-5|TRBD2|TRBV24-1
CATSDDGGIAGRETQYF
TGTGCCACCAGTGACGATGGGGGAATAGCGGGTCGAGAGACCCAGTACTTC
>14|many|TRBJ1-2|-|TRBV3-1
CASSQNAGALGYTF
TGTGCCAGCAGCCAAAACGCGGGGGCTCTCGGCTACACCTTC
>15|-|TRBJ1-1|-|TRBV11-1
CASSPPGHSNTEAFF
TGTGCCAGCTCACCTCCGGGACATTCGAACACTGAAGCTTTCTTT
>13|-|TRBJ1-2|TRBD1|TRBV29-1
CSAPALTGDGYTF
TGCAGCGCACCAGCCTTGACAGGGGATGGTTACACCTTC
>15|-|TRBJ2-5|-|TRBV7-2
CASSYAGGTPGTQYF
TGTGCCAGCAGTTACGCCGGGGGAACACCGGGGACCCAGTACTTC
>12|-|TRBJ2-5|-|TRBV29-1
CSVGGGQETQYF
TGCAGCGTTGGGGGTGGCCAGGAGACCCAGTACTTC
>16|-|TRBJ2-5|TRBD1|TRBV9
CASSASPGQGAETQYF
TGTGCCAGCAGCGCATCACCGGGACAGGGGGCGGAGACCCAGTACTTC
>16|many|TRBJ1-4|-|TRBV2
CASTPHPRRTNEKLFF
TGTGCCAGCACCCCTCACCCCAGGAGAACGAATGAAAAACTGTTTTTT
>12|many|TRBJ1-2|-|TRBV29-1
CSVEFQAYGYTF
TGCAGCGTTGAGTTTCAGGCCTATGGCTACACCTTC
>15|-|TRBJ1-6|TRBD1|TRBV9
CASSVEAGGSSPLHF
TGTGCCAGCAGCGTAGAAGCAGGGGGTAGTTCACCCCTCCACTTT
>16|many|TRBJ1-2|-|TRBV20-1
CSARDGRRPKNYGYTF
TGCAGTGCTAGAGATGGGAGACGGCCCAAAAACTATGGCTACACCTTC